This T cell receptor beta chain stems from a study of identical twins. From the 5' RACE reads, TCRdb called clonotypes with MiXCR, one entry per CDR3 protein. The sample shows approximately 700,000 distinct CDR3 sequences, 18% of them seen only once. The study's findings and limits: Partly confounded zero-insertion analyses could result from invariant MAIT and iNKT cells.

This clonotype showed up many times. The antigen remains unidentified. With no exceptions, donors were healthy Caucasians. CDR1 and CDR2 from the germline V gene are MNHEY and SVGEGT. The ends were cut back, 4 bases at V and 3 bases at J, with 7 bases in the middle. CDR3 length equals 12 residues. This sample also appeared in a second study, on T cells expressing NK-cell markers. That source adds: Sorted CD3+CD56-NKG2C+, CD3+CD56+NKG2C+ and CD3+CD56+NKG2C- T cells supplied the TCR beta repertoires.

J is TRBJ2-7 and V is TRBV6-2 or TRBV6-3; D perhaps matches TRBD2 (5 bases). Specimen: PBMCs. This receptor was taken from a woman younger than 35 in good health. As DNA, the CDR3 is TGTGCCAGCAGTTTACGGGACTACGAGCAGTACTTC. Translation gives CASSLRDYEQYF.